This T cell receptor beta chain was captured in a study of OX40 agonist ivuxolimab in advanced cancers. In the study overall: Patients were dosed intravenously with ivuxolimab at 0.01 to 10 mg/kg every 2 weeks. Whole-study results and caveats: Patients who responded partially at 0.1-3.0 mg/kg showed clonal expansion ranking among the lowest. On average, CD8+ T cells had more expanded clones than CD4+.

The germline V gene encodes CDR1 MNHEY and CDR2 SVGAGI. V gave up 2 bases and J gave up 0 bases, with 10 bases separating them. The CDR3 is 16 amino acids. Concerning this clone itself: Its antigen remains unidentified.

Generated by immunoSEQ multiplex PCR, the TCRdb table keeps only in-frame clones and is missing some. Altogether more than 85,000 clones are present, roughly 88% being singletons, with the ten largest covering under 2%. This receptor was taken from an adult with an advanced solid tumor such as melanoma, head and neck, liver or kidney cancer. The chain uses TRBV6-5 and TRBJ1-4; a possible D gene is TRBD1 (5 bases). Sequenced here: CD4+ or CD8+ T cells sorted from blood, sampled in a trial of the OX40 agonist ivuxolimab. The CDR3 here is CASSYGAPATNEKLFF. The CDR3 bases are TGTGCCAGCAGTTACGGGGCGCCTGCAACTAATGAAAAACTGTTTTTT.